A single TCR beta chain is shown here with its context. As yet, its antigen is unknown. V gave up 10 bases and J gave up 3 bases, with 19 bases separating them. The CDR3 has 14 amino acids. Though probably carrying unrecorded immune exposures, donors were nominally healthy at sampling. This sample stems from a study of cytomegalovirus exposure and HLA in healthy donors. Study results and caveats: Sequencing had likely introduced a cluster of highly shared sequence variants as an artifact. An analysis done earlier found most TCR beta V segments productive about 90% or about 30% of the time.

A multiplex PCR was run with 60 Vbeta primers and 13 Jbeta primers. In the authors' methods: In a later analysis, around 11 million of 65 million to 90 million unique beta chains occurred in at least two donors. Generated by immunoSEQ multiplex PCR, the TCRdb table keeps only in-frame clones and is missing some. The D gene and trimming were derived from the DNA, and the V and J assignments and clone size from that table. Counted here are 250,000 or so clones, about nine tenths occurring once; the ten biggest clones make up about 1.5%. The specimen sequenced was PBMCs. The TCR originated in a girl aged 2-10 years in good health and CMV-seronegative. The rearrangement joins TRBV23-1 to TRBJ2-7, with D possibly being TRBD1 (5 bases). TRBV23-1 is marked as an open reading frame, function uncertain. CDR3 sequence reads: CATPERTPYYEQYF. The CDR3, as DNA: TGCGCCACCCCTGAACGGACACCCTACTACGAGCAGTACTTC.